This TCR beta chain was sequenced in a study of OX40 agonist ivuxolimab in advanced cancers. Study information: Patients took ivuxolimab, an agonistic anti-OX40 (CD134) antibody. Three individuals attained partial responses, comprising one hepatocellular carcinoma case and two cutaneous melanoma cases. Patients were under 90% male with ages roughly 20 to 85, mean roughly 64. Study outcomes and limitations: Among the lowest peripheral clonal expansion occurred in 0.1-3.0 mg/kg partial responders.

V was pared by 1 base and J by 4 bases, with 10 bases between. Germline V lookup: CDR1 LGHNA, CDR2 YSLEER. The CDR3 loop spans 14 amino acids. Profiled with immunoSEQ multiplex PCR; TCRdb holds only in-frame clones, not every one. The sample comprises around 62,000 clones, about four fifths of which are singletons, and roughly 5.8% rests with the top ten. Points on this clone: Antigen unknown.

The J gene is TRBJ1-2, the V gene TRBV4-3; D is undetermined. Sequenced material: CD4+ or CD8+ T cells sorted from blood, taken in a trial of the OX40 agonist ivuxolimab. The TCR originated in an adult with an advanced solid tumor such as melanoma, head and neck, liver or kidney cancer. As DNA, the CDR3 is TGCGCCAGCAGCCAAGGCCGTGGTAGCTATGGCTACACCTTC. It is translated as CASSQGRGSYGYTF.